This TCR beta chain was identified during a study of blood T cells in healthy people across ages. Study results and caveats: It was held that the diversity estimates obtained from one million T cells were underestimates. Diversity of TCR beta per million T cells declined in a roughly linear way with age.

Using a J-beta primer mix together with a sample-barcoded 5' primer, a second PCR was run for about 6 to 11 cycles. A template-switch adaptor with 12 random nucleotides tagged each cDNA molecule. Using its own MiXCR run on the 5' RACE reads, TCRdb lists one record per CDR3 protein. The sample carries about 1.4 million distinct CDR3 sequences, 59% recorded once. For this clonotype: Its antigen remains unidentified. The junction and the germline gene differ at one end; a read error may be behind it.

CDR3 length: 16 amino acids. Looked up from germline, CDR1 is LNHNV and CDR2 is YYDKDF (reference sequence). Each donor supplied approximately 10 milliliters of peripheral blood. What was sequenced was blood. The sequence was collected from a man between 18 and 29 years old in good health. This chain connects TRBV15 to TRBJ2-3; 11 bases match TRBD1. CDR3 protein: CVTSSPWTGGGNTQYF. CDR3 DNA: TGTGTCACCAGCAGCCCCTGGACAGGGGGCGGTAATACGCAGTATTTT.